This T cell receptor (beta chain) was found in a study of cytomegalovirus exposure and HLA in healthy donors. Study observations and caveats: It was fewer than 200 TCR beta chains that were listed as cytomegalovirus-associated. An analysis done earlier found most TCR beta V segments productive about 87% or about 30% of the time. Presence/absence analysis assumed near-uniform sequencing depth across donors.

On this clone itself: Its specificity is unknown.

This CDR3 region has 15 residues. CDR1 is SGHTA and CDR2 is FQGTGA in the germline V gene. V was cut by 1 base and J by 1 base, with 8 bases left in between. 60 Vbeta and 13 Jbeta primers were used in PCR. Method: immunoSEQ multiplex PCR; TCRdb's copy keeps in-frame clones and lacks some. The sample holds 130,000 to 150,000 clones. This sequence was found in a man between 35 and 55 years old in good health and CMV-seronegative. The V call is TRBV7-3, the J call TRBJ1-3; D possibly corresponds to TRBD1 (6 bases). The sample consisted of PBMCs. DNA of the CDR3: TGTGCCAGCAGCTTAATGGGACATTCTGGAAACACCATATATTTT. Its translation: CASSLMGHSGNTIYF.